These T cell receptor beta chains were read from a single sample in a study of cytomegalovirus exposure and HLA in healthy donors. Data came from immunoSEQ multiplex PCR; TCRdb stores just in-frame clones and leaves some out. The sample carries fewer than 150,000 clones, about 78% recorded once. The sequencing sample was made of PBMCs. The receptors originated from a male donor in good health and CMV-seronegative. Both conserved end residues are part of each CDR3. The D gene is left open where the match is weak. Size is stated for part of the rows, as once, few or many counts, or as a class when the clone is expanded.

- TRBJ1-5 TRBV9 TRBD1 CASSAGTGVNQPQHF TGTGCCAGCAGCGCCGGGACAGGGGTCAATCAGCCCCAGCATTTT
- TRBJ2-7 TRBV19 - CASSISDAAEQYF TGTGCCAGTAGTATCAGTGACGCGGCCGAGCAGTACTTC
- TRBJ2-5 TRBV18 - CASSPAVLEETQYF TGTGCCAGCTCACCTGCCGTGTTAGAAGAGACCCAGTACTTC
- TRBJ1-2 TRBV19 TRBD1 CASSSRTGDNYGYTF TGTGCCAGTAGTTCCAGGACAGGGGACAACTATGGCTACACCTTC
once TRBJ1-5 TRBV5-5 - CASSLFRGNQPQHF TGTGCCAGCAGCTTATTTCGCGGCAATCAGCCCCAGCATTTT
- TRBJ2-1 TRBV7-3 TRBD2 CASSPSGGSNEQFF TGTGCCAGCAGCCCCTCGGGGGGGTCCAATGAGCAGTTCTTC
few TRBJ1-2 TRBV6-6 - CASSFVEGYTF TGTGCCAGCAGTTTCGTAGAGGGCTACACCTTC
- TRBJ2-5 TRBV6-5 TRBD2 CASSGGASGRETQYF TGTGCCAGCAGCGGGGGGGCCTCTGGACGAGAGACCCAGTACTTC
- TRBJ1-5 TRBV10-3 - CAISESGEGNQPQHF TGTGCCATCAGTGAAAGCGGGGAAGGCAATCAGCCCCAGCATTTT
- TRBJ1-1 TRBV6-6 - CASSLLTEAFF TGTGCCAGCAGCCTCCTTACTGAAGCTTTCTTT
- TRBJ1-2 TRBV5-1 - CASSLSLDTSYTF TGCGCCAGCAGCTTGTCCTTGGACACAAGCTACACCTTC
- TRBJ1-1 TRBV23-1 - CASSQPDTLNTEAFF TGCGCCAGCAGTCAACCTGACACCCTGAACACTGAAGCTTTCTTT
- TRBJ2-1 TRBV9 TRBD2 CASSVVISLAGGPSSYNEQFF TGTGCCAGCAGCGTAGTCATCTCGCTAGCGGGGGGACCTAGCTCCTACAATGAGCAGTTCTTC
- TRBJ2-2 TRBV27 TRBD1 CASSLGQGASTGELFF TGTGCCAGCAGTCTAGGACAGGGGGCGAGTACCGGGGAGCTGTTTTTT
few TRBJ2-1 TRBV19 TRBD2 CASSIATSGRILNNEQFF TGTGCCAGTAGTATAGCAACTAGCGGGAGAATTTTGAACAATGAGCAGTTCTTC
- TRBJ2-7 TRBV5-6 TRBD1 CASSSDRGRLYEQYF TGCGCCAGCAGTTCTGACAGGGGTAGACTCTACGAGCAGTACTTC
- TRBJ1-1 TRBV9 - CASSVVQKNTEAFF TGTGCCAGCAGCGTAGTGCAGAAGAACACTGAAGCTTTCTTT
- TRBJ1-1 TRBV29-1 - CSAMTGMNTEAFF TGCAGCGCCATGACAGGTATGAACACTGAAGCTTTCTTT
- TRBJ2-1 TRBV6-1 - CASSELLATDEQFF TGTGCCAGCAGTGAACTCCTTGCTACGGATGAGCAGTTCTTC
few TRBJ1-2 TRBV30 TRBD1 CAWSTGTDDPANYGYTF TGTGCCTGGAGCACCGGGACAGACGACCCGGCAAACTATGGCTACACCTTC
- TRBJ1-2 TRBV30 - CAWSLGREKGYTF TGTGCCTGGAGTTTGGGCAGGGAAAAGGGCTACACCTTC